This T cell receptor beta chain was identified in a study of CD8+CD57+ T cells in acquired aplastic anemia. CDR3 length: 17 residues. V was cut by 7 bases and J by 3 bases, with 26 bases left in between. Germline values: CDR1 SQVTM, CDR2 ANQGSEA. The template used for profiling TCR beta VDJ and CDR3 was genomic DNA. TCRdb reprocessed the reads with MiXCR, giving one entry per CDR3 protein. The sample shows about 270,000 distinct CDR3 sequences, roughly three fifths of them seen only once. This clonotype was counted between two and nine times. Sequencing input: sorted CD4+, CD8+, or CD8+CD57+ T cells (not recorded which) from PBMCs. V gene TRBV29-1 combines with J gene TRBJ2-3; D is possibly TRBD2 (7 bases). This receptor was identified in a human donor with severe aplastic anemia or a healthy control (not recorded which). CDR3 residues: CSAGKRGGRGETDTQYF. DNA of the CDR3: TGCAGCGCTGGCAAGCGGGGCGGCAGGGGTGAGACAGATACGCAGTATTTT.